Listed below are T cell receptor beta chains from one sample, sequenced in a study of T cells in localized non-small cell lung cancer. The table came from immunoSEQ multiplex PCR; TCRdb's copy has only in-frame clones and leaves some out. The data show about 130,000 clones, with around 92% seen just once and around 1.7% held by the top ten. Specimen: peripheral blood, collected before any cancer treatment. The receptors were sampled from a female donor of 60 years or more with stage I lung adenocarcinoma. Each CDR3 is given with its conserved first and last residue. The D gene is left open where the match is weak. For some rows the clone size is stated as once, few or many, or as a class when expanded; others skip it.

j_call: TRBJ1-2
clone_size: NA
v_call: TRBV5-8
d_call: NA
cdr3_aa: CASSLWDGNYGYTF
cdr3_nt: TGTGCCAGCAGCTTATGGGACGGGAACTATGGCTACACCTTC

j_call: TRBJ2-6
clone_size: NA
v_call: TRBV10-2
d_call: NA
cdr3_aa: CASSESLGGPGANVLTF
cdr3_nt: TGCGCCAGCAGTGAATCCTTAGGGGGGCCTGGGGCCAACGTCCTGACTTTC

j_call: TRBJ2-2
clone_size: NA
v_call: TRBV19
d_call: TRBD2
cdr3_aa: CASSPRRGLADITGELFF
cdr3_nt: TGTGCCAGTAGTCCGCGGAGGGGACTAGCGGACATCACCGGGGAGCTGTTTTTT

j_call: TRBJ2-7
clone_size: NA
v_call: TRBV10-3
d_call: TRBD2
cdr3_aa: CAILPGLEGYEQYF
cdr3_nt: TGTGCCATCCTGCCGGGACTAGAAGGCTACGAGCAGTACTTC

j_call: TRBJ2-7
clone_size: NA
v_call: TRBV28
d_call: NA
cdr3_aa: CASRASLGRNEQYF
cdr3_nt: TGTGCCAGCAGGGCCTCATTGGGGAGAAACGAGCAGTACTTC

j_call: TRBJ2-5
clone_size: NA
v_call: TRBV5-1
d_call: NA
cdr3_aa: CASSTGRSQETQYF
cdr3_nt: TGCGCCAGCAGCACGGGGAGAAGCCAGGAGACCCAGTACTTC

j_call: TRBJ2-1
clone_size: once
v_call: TRBV7-5
d_call: NA
cdr3_aa: CASSRNSLSEQFF
cdr3_nt: TGTGCCAGCAGCCGGAACTCTCTCTCGGAGCAGTTCTTC

j_call: TRBJ1-1
clone_size: NA
v_call: TRBV11-2
d_call: NA
cdr3_aa: CASSLRGPMNTEAFF
cdr3_nt: TGTGCCAGCAGCTTACGGGGGCCCATGAACACTGAAGCTTTCTTT

j_call: TRBJ1-3
clone_size: NA
v_call: TRBV30
d_call: NA
cdr3_aa: CASGVSGNTIYF
cdr3_nt: TGTGCCTCAGGGGTCTCTGGAAACACCATATATTTT

j_call: TRBJ2-1
clone_size: few
v_call: TRBV28
d_call: TRBD2
cdr3_aa: CASSHSGRGSYNEQFF
cdr3_nt: TGTGCCAGCAGTCATAGCGGGAGGGGCTCCTACAATGAGCAGTTCTTC

j_call: TRBJ2-7
clone_size: NA
v_call: TRBV5-1
d_call: NA
cdr3_aa: CASSWGTNYEQYF
cdr3_nt: TGCGCCAGCAGCTGGGGGACAAACTACGAGCAGTACTTC

j_call: TRBJ2-1
clone_size: NA
v_call: TRBV27
d_call: TRBD2
cdr3_aa: CASSSSGPYNEQFF
cdr3_nt: TGTGCCAGCAGCTCTAGCGGGCCCTACAATGAGCAGTTCTTC

j_call: TRBJ2-7
clone_size: NA
v_call: TRBV5-4
d_call: NA
cdr3_aa: CASSPVPKTYEQYF
cdr3_nt: TGTGCCAGTTCCCCCGTCCCAAAGACCTACGAGCAGTACTTC

j_call: TRBJ2-7
clone_size: NA
v_call: TRBV27
d_call: TRBD2
cdr3_aa: CASNPRAGGPSYEQYF
cdr3_nt: TGTGCCAGCAACCCCCGGGCGGGAGGGCCTTCCTACGAGCAGTACTTC

j_call: TRBJ2-3
clone_size: NA
v_call: TRBV5-4
d_call: TRBD1
cdr3_aa: CASSLASRDRGAADTQYF
cdr3_nt: TGTGCCAGCAGCTTGGCGTCCCGGGACAGGGGCGCCGCGGATACGCAGTATTTT

j_call: TRBJ2-5
clone_size: once
v_call: TRBV10-1
d_call: NA
cdr3_aa: CASSRGGTQETQYF
cdr3_nt: TGCGCCAGCAGCCGTGGCGGGACCCAAGAGACCCAGTACTTC

j_call: TRBJ2-1
clone_size: NA
v_call: TRBV9
d_call: NA
cdr3_aa: CASSVGRETYNEQFF
cdr3_nt: TGTGCCAGCAGCGTAGGCAGGGAAACCTACAATGAGCAGTTCTTC

j_call: TRBJ2-3
clone_size: NA
v_call: TRBV18
d_call: TRBD1
cdr3_aa: CASSPRGTGEDTQYF
cdr3_nt: TGTGCCAGCTCTCCCAGGGGGACAGGGGAAGATACGCAGTATTTT

j_call: TRBJ2-2
clone_size: NA
v_call: TRBV14
d_call: NA
cdr3_aa: CASSQVVANTGELFF
cdr3_nt: TGTGCCAGCAGCCAAGTGGTAGCGAACACCGGGGAGCTGTTTTTT

j_call: TRBJ1-4
clone_size: many
v_call: TRBV11-2
d_call: NA
cdr3_aa: CASSLAPSSEKLFF
cdr3_nt: TGTGCCAGCAGCTTAGCCCCCTCGTCTGAAAAACTGTTTTTT

j_call: TRBJ2-3
clone_size: NA
v_call: TRBV7-3
d_call: NA
cdr3_aa: CASSNARDTQYF
cdr3_nt: TGTGCCAGCAGCAACGCTAGGGATACGCAGTATTTT

j_call: TRBJ2-3
clone_size: NA
v_call: TRBV6-1
d_call: NA
cdr3_aa: CASSEQGVWTDTQYF
cdr3_nt: TGTGCCAGCAGTGAACAGGGTGTTTGGACAGATACGCAGTATTTT

j_call: TRBJ1-4
clone_size: NA
v_call: TRBV18
d_call: NA
cdr3_aa: CASSPPEAAGNEKLFF
cdr3_nt: TGTGCCAGCTCACCACCGGAGGCGGCGGGTAATGAAAAACTGTTTTTT

j_call: TRBJ1-5
clone_size: NA
v_call: TRBV7-2
d_call: NA
cdr3_aa: CASSPQTRGHPQEQPQHF
cdr3_nt: TGTGCCAGCAGCCCCCAAACCCGGGGACACCCCCAGGAGCAGCCCCAGCATTTT

j_call: TRBJ1-2
clone_size: NA
v_call: TRBV28
d_call: NA
cdr3_aa: CASVGQINYGYTF
cdr3_nt: TGTGCCAGCGTTGGACAGATCAACTATGGCTACACCTTC

j_call: TRBJ1-6
clone_size: NA
v_call: TRBV28
d_call: NA
cdr3_aa: CASSLWQDNSPLHF
cdr3_nt: TGTGCCAGCAGTTTATGGCAGGATAATTCACCCCTCCACTTT

j_call: TRBJ2-2
clone_size: NA
v_call: TRBV5-1
d_call: TRBD2
cdr3_aa: CASSFEGGISGELFF
cdr3_nt: TGCGCCAGCAGCTTCGAGGGAGGGATTTCCGGGGAGCTGTTTTTT

j_call: TRBJ1-1
clone_size: NA
v_call: TRBV9
d_call: NA
cdr3_aa: CASSREGEAFF
cdr3_nt: TGTGCCAGCAGCCGCGAAGGGGAAGCTTTCTTT

j_call: TRBJ1-5
clone_size: NA
v_call: TRBV2
d_call: TRBD1
cdr3_aa: CASSVDRAGLQPQHF
cdr3_nt: TGTGCCAGCAGTGTCGACAGGGCAGGACTACAGCCCCAGCATTTT

j_call: TRBJ2-5
clone_size: NA
v_call: TRBV7-9
d_call: NA
cdr3_aa: CASSLVETQYF
cdr3_nt: TGTGCCAGCAGCCTAGTTGAGACCCAGTACTTC

j_call: TRBJ2-2
clone_size: NA
v_call: TRBV2
d_call: NA
cdr3_aa: CASSRQTGELFF
cdr3_nt: TGTGCCAGCAGTAGGCAAACCGGGGAGCTGTTTTTT

j_call: TRBJ2-5
clone_size: NA
v_call: TRBV9
d_call: NA
cdr3_aa: CASSVGEETQYF
cdr3_nt: TGTGCCAGCAGCGTAGGTGAGGAGACCCAGTACTTC

j_call: TRBJ1-2
clone_size: few
v_call: TRBV7-9
d_call: NA
cdr3_aa: CASSLVTYGYTF
cdr3_nt: TGTGCCAGCAGCTTAGTCACCTATGGCTACACCTTC

j_call: TRBJ2-1
clone_size: NA
v_call: TRBV7-8
d_call: TRBD2
cdr3_aa: CASSTSGEQFF
cdr3_nt: TGTGCCAGCAGCACTAGCGGAGAGCAGTTCTTC

j_call: TRBJ1-2
clone_size: NA
v_call: TRBV6-1
d_call: TRBD1
cdr3_aa: CASRIPDREYGYTF
cdr3_nt: TGTGCCAGCAGGATCCCCGACAGGGAATATGGCTACACCTTC

j_call: TRBJ2-7
clone_size: NA
v_call: TRBV5-4
d_call: TRBD2
cdr3_aa: CASSLSGRGFEQYF
cdr3_nt: TGTGCCAGCAGCTTGAGCGGGAGAGGGTTCGAGCAGTACTTC

j_call: TRBJ1-2
clone_size: once
v_call: TRBV19
d_call: NA
cdr3_aa: CASSIEENYGYTF
cdr3_nt: TGTGCCAGTAGTATTGAGGAGAACTATGGCTACACCTTC

j_call: TRBJ2-1
clone_size: NA
v_call: TRBV15
d_call: TRBD1
cdr3_aa: CATSRVAGTGDNEQFF
cdr3_nt: TGTGCCACCAGCAGAGTGGCCGGGACAGGGGACAATGAGCAGTTCTTC

j_call: TRBJ1-4
clone_size: NA
v_call: TRBV2
d_call: NA
cdr3_aa: CASLFHGANEKLFF
cdr3_nt: TGTGCCAGCCTCTTCCATGGGGCTAATGAAAAACTGTTTTTT

j_call: TRBJ2-5
clone_size: NA
v_call: TRBV2
d_call: NA
cdr3_aa: CASSAPPGTSGETQYF
cdr3_nt: TGTGCCAGCAGTGCCCCTCCCGGGACTTCGGGGGAGACCCAGTACTTC

j_call: TRBJ2-2
clone_size: NA
v_call: TRBV11-2
d_call: NA
cdr3_aa: CASSAHPRSGELFF
cdr3_nt: TGTGCCAGCAGCGCCCACCCCCGGTCCGGGGAGCTGTTTTTT

j_call: TRBJ2-3
clone_size: NA
v_call: TRBV5-1
d_call: NA
cdr3_aa: CASSLAGDTQYF
cdr3_nt: TGCGCCAGCAGCTTGGCCGGGGATACGCAGTATTTT